Following are 30 T cell receptor beta chains from one sample sequenced in a study of spatial heterogeneity in lung cancer. Time point given: sample taken at primary tumor resection. Whole RNA came from tumor, nontumor lung or frozen PBMC and was sequenced without being sorted. TCRdb reprocessed the 5' RACE reads with MiXCR, giving one entry per CDR3 protein. This table holds over 14,000 distinct CDR3 sequences, over 9.5% found once. The material sequenced was PBMCs, taken at surgery. These TCRs come from a male donor with early-stage non-small cell lung cancer.

This clonotype has a count of ten or more. V and J are TRBV9 and TRBJ2-1; D gene unclear. V was trimmed by 3 bases and J by 8 bases, leaving 3 bases between them. The CDR3 totals 10 residues. Germline lookup yields CDR1 SGDLS and CDR2 YYNGEE. The CDR3 coding sequence is TGTGCCAGCAGCGGCGATGAGCAGTTCTTC. Translated, it gives CASSGDEQFF.

This chain uses TRBV2 with TRBJ2-3; 9 bases are a match to TRBD1. Trimming cost V 6 bases and J 2 bases; bases outside gene matches: 6. The CDR3 contains 15 residues. Germline values: CDR1 SNHLY, CDR2 FYNNEI. CDR3 nucleotide sequence: TGTGCCAGCAGAAGGACAGGGGTTATCACAGATACGCAGTATTTT. Protein product: CASRRTGVITDTQYF.

This clonotype was recorded many times. This sequence joins TRBV20-1 and TRBJ1-1; D gene uncertain. V was pared by 1 base and J by 4 bases, with 13 bases between. Germline loops: CDR1 DFQATT, CDR2 SNEGSKA (reference sequence). The CDR3 extends over 14 amino acids. The CDR3 protein is CSARGETLTTEAFF. The CDR3 nucleotides are TGCAGTGCTAGAGGGGAGACACTTACCACTGAAGCTTTCTTT.

This clonotype was seen at least ten times. The chain links TRBV5-1 to TRBJ1-2; D gene ambiguous. The CDR3 is 12 amino acids. The V end lost 0 bases, the J end lost 7 bases, and 7 bases lay between the germline ends. Germline lookup yields CDR1 SGHRS and CDR2 YFSETQ. Written as DNA, the CDR3 is TGCGCCAGCAGCTTGGACAGATTTGGCTACACCTTC. Translation: CASSLDRFGYTF.

The sample holds many counts of this clonotype. The chain is built from TRBV10-2 and TRBJ2-7; 7 bases are a match to TRBD2. The junction had 10 bases not matched to a gene; V was cut back by 10 bases and J by 7 bases. Germline lookup yields CDR1 WSHSY and CDR2 SAAADI. The CDR3 loop spans 12 amino acids. The CDR3 spells CATAGDGREQYF. DNA for the CDR3: TGCGCCACCGCGGGGGACGGTCGGGAGCAGTACTTC.

The table lists this clonotype with many counts. The V and J genes are TRBV12-3 or TRBV12-4 and TRBJ2-3; TRBD2 matches 8 bases. Trimming cost V 2 bases and J 1 base; bases outside gene matches: 2. The CDR3 sequence is 15 residues long. CDR3 in DNA: TGTGCCAGCAGTTTACGGGGGGGAGGCACAGATACGCAGTATTTT. Its protein is CASSLRGGGTDTQYF.

This chain links TRBV27 with TRBJ2-4, with a tentative D call TRBD2 (5 bases). This CDR3 contains 15 residues. With 4 bases removed from V and 6 bases from J, the gap between germline ends came to 16 bases. Germline assignment: CDR1 MNHEY and CDR2 SMNVEV (reference sequence). CDR3 residues: CASSSRRESGNIQYF. The CDR3 bases are TGTGCCAGCAGTTCCCGTAGGGAGTCCGGAAACATTCAGTACTTC.

This clonotype was detected ten times or more. The genes are TRBV27 and TRBJ2-5, with 11 nucleotides matching TRBD2. Germline V gene sequence: CDR1 MNHEY, CDR2 SMNVEV (reference sequence). Losses at the gene ends were 5 bases for V and 5 bases for J; bases not matched to a gene: 7. The CDR3 has 15 amino acids. This CDR3 is CASSPTSGSQETQYF. The CDR3 bases are TGTGCCAGCAGTCCCACTAGCGGGAGTCAGGAGACCCAGTACTTC.

This clonotype was observed at least ten times. V usage is TRBV6-2 or TRBV6-3 and J usage is TRBJ1-1, with a tentative D call TRBD1 (5 bases). The V gene lost 5 bases and the J gene lost 5 bases, with 18 bases spanning the gap. The length of the CDR3 is 15 residues. The germline V gene encodes CDR1 MNHEY and CDR2 SVGEGT. CDR3 sequence (DNA): TGTGCCAGCAGTGAAGTGAGGGGCGCGGGGACTGAAGCTTTCTTT. Translating gives CASSEVRGAGTEAFF.

This clonotype was observed at least ten times. The J gene is TRBJ1-1, the V gene TRBV29-1; D is uncertain. The germline CDR1 and CDR2 sequences are SQVTM and ANQGSEA. The CDR3 length is 13 residues. Deletions cut 2 bases from V and 4 bases from J, with 11 bases between. The CDR3 nucleotides are TGCAGCGTTGAATCCAGAGCTTCCACTGAAGCTTTCTTT. Protein sequence: CSVESRASTEAFF.

The sample holds many counts of this clonotype. V usage is TRBV6-6 and J usage is TRBJ2-2, with D maybe TRBD2 (6 bases). The CDR3 has 15 amino acids. Germline V gene sequence: CDR1 MNHNY, CDR2 SVGAGI (reference sequence). Trimming left V 8 bases short and J 0 bases short, with 13 bases between. CDR3 region: CASLGRDSNTGELFF. As DNA, the CDR3 is TGTGCCAGCCTGGGACGGGACTCGAACACCGGGGAGCTGTTTTTT.

This clonotype occurred a few times. One base away lies a much larger clone, so this may be a sequencing read error. This chain connects TRBV6-5 to TRBJ2-2; D is perhaps TRBD1 or TRBD2 (6 bases each). The CDR3 consists of 13 residues. CDR1 is MNHEY, CDR2 SVGAGI, per germline. The V and J ends lost 7 bases and 7 bases respectively, with 13 bases between them. The DNA for the CDR3 is TGTGCCAGCATCTGGGGGGCCGACGGGGAGCTGTTTTTT. Amino acids: CASIWGADGELFF.

This clonotype showed up many times. This chain uses TRBV19 with TRBJ2-1; TRBD1 aligns across 9 bases. This CDR3 is 13 amino acids long. With V trimmed by 10 bases and J by 4 bases, 5 bases remained unmatched. Germline V CDR1 and CDR2: LNHDA, SQIVND (reference sequence). Here the CDR3 DNA reads TGTGCCACCTCGGACAGGGGATACAATGAGCAGTTCTTC. Translation: CATSDRGYNEQFF.

This clonotype was observed at least ten times. The chain uses TRBV5-1 and TRBJ2-2; 7 positions agree with TRBD1. The CDR3 totals 16 residues. With 2 bases clipped from V and 2 bases from J, the junction kept 6 bases outside the gene matches. Germline V gene data show CDR1 as SGHRS and CDR2 as YFSETQ. CDR3 nucleotides: TGCGCCAGCAGCTTTTCCGGGACAGCAAACACCGGGGAGCTGTTTTTT. It is translated as CASSFSGTANTGELFF.

This clonotype showed up just a few times. The chain has TRBV10-3 and TRBJ2-3; a weak D match, TRBD1 (6 bases). Trimming left V 8 bases short and J 0 bases short, with 12 bases between. Germline CDR1 ENHRY, CDR2 SYGVKD. The CDR3 is 14 amino acids. The CDR3 coding sequence is TGTGCCATCTCGACAGGCTCTAGCACAGATACGCAGTATTTT. This translates into CAISTGSSTDTQYF.

This clonotype was counted at least ten times. The chain carries TRBV7-9 and TRBJ1-4; no definite D call. V lost 5 bases to trimming and J lost 8 bases, with 15 bases between them. Germline CDR1 and CDR2: SEHNR and FQNEAQ (reference sequence). CDR3 length: 14 amino acids. The CDR3 spells CASSLVRGGEKLFF. Here the CDR3 DNA reads TGTGCCAGCAGCCTGGTGCGGGGAGGGGAAAAACTGTTTTTT.

The sample holds many counts of this clonotype. The chain is built from TRBV7-2 and TRBJ2-7, with 9 bases fitting TRBD2. J gave up 1 base and V 6 bases, and 7 bases lay outside the gene matches. Germline V gives CDR1 SGHTA, CDR2 FQGNSA. The CDR3 is 15 residues long. CDR3 sequence (DNA): TGTGCCAGCAGTCCTAGCGGGACTACGTCCTACGAGCAGTACTTC. Encoded protein: CASSPSGTTSYEQYF.

The sample holds many counts of this clonotype. The genes are TRBV20-1 and TRBJ2-4; 9 bases are shared with TRBD2. This CDR3 has 13 amino acids. Unmatched junction bases numbered 6, after V lost 5 bases and J lost 7 bases. Per the germline V gene, CDR1 is DFQATT and CDR2 is SNEGSKA (reference sequence). Here the CDR3 reads CSASAGGGNIQYF. The CDR3 region has the DNA TGCAGTGCTTCCGCGGGAGGGGGGAACATTCAGTACTTC.

This clonotype was counted between two and nine times. The chain couples TRBV12-5 to TRBJ1-5; the D gene is possibly TRBD1 (5 bases). The CDR3 covers 12 residues. Per the germline V gene, CDR1 is LGHNT and CDR2 is FRNRAP. Trimming took off 8 bases at V and 5 bases at J, with 10 bases between the two ends. For the CDR3, the DNA is TGTGCTAGTCAGCAAGGGGATCAGCCCCAGCATTTT. Its protein is CASQQGDQPQHF.

This clonotype was seen ten or more times. The chain uses TRBV7-9 and TRBJ1-1, with D perhaps TRBD1 (6 bases). Germline V lookup: CDR1 SEHNR, CDR2 FQNEAQ (reference sequence). The CDR3 loop spans 15 amino acids. The V gene lost 5 bases and the J gene lost 3 bases, with 16 bases spanning the gap. The CDR3 DNA reads TGTGCCAGCAGCCTTACAGGGCCTCCCCACACTGAAGCTTTCTTT. Its translation is CASSLTGPPHTEAFF. The full variable domain, with the rest looked up from reference TRBV7-9 and TRBJ1-1, is DTGVSQNPRHKITKRGQNVTFRCDPISEHNRLYWYRQTLGQGPEFLTYFQNEAQLEKSRLLSDRFSAERPKGSFSTLEIQRTEQGDSAMYLCASSLTGPPHTEAFFGQGTRLTVV.

This sequence joins TRBV28 and TRBJ2-1; no clear D gene. CDR1 MDHEN and CDR2 SYDVKM come from the germline V gene. The CDR3 is 12 residues long. The ends were cut back, 5 bases at V and 4 bases at J, with 6 bases in the middle. The CDR3 spells CASSPVYNEQFF. As DNA, the CDR3 is TGTGCCAGCAGTCCCGTTTACAATGAGCAGTTCTTC.

This clonotype was picked up many times. V is TRBV7-2 and J is TRBJ2-7; possibly TRBD2 for D (5 bases). With 2 bases removed from V and 5 bases from J, the gap between germline ends came to 13 bases. Germline V gives CDR1 SGHTA, CDR2 FQGNSA. The CDR3 has 14 amino acids. This CDR3 reads CASSLMLGADEQYF. The CDR3 DNA reads TGTGCCAGCAGCTTAATGCTGGGAGCCGACGAGCAGTACTTC. Drawing the rest from reference TRBV7-2 and TRBJ2-7, the complete variable domain is GAGVSQSPSNKVTEKGKDVELRCDPISGHTALYWYRQSLGQGLEFLIYFQGNSAPDKSGLPSDRFSAERTGGSVSTLTIQRTQQEDSAVYLCASSLMLGADEQYFGPGTRLTVT.

J is TRBJ2-7 and V is TRBV6-5, with 11 bases aligning to TRBD1. V shed 8 bases and J 5 bases; nucleotides not matched to a gene: 5. Germline lookup yields CDR1 MNHEY and CDR2 SVGAGI. CDR3 length: 13 amino acids. In nucleotides, the CDR3 is TGTGCCAGCTTTAGGACAGGGGGCCACGAGCAGTACTTC. Residues: CASFRTGGHEQYF.

This clonotype has a handful of counts. A read error may explain this, as a much larger clone is one base away. The chain links TRBV28 to TRBJ2-3; D unresolved. The germline V gene has CDR1 MDHEN and CDR2 SYDVKM. The CDR3 contains 15 residues. The CDR3 nucleotides are TGTGCCTGCAGTCGATTATCAACCAGTGGAGATACGCAGTATTTT. Residues: CACSRLSTSGDTQYF. Full variable domain (outside the CDR3, taken from reference TRBV28 and TRBJ2-3): DVKVTQSSRYLVKRTGEKVFLECVQDMDHENMFWYRQDPGLGLRLIYFSYDVKMKEKGDIPEGYSVSREKKERFSLILESASTNQTSMYLCACSRLSTSGDTQYFGPGTRLTVL.

This clonotype was counted only a few times. V is TRBV28 and J is TRBJ1-2, with no clear D. The germline gives CDR1 MDHEN, CDR2 SYDVKM. The CDR3 loop spans 12 amino acids. V lost 3 bases to trimming and J lost 8 bases, with 10 bases between them. CDR3 loop: CASSLLVGGYTF. CDR3 nucleotide sequence: TGTGCCAGCAGTTTGCTGGTCGGCGGCTACACCTTC.

The V gene is TRBV12-3 or TRBV12-4, the J gene TRBJ2-1, with D perhaps TRBD2 (6 bases). V was shortened by 6 bases and J by 7 bases, with 19 bases between the two germline ends. There are 15 residues in the CDR3. CDR3 in amino acids: CASSPTSRILNEQFF. CDR3 in DNA: TGTGCCAGCAGCCCTACTAGCAGGATCCTGAATGAGCAGTTCTTC.

In this sample, this clonotype turned up many times. The chain couples TRBV28 to TRBJ2-7; 8 bases are a match to TRBD1. Germline CDR1 and CDR2: MDHEN and SYDVKM. This CDR3 is built from 15 residues. The J segment lost 0 bases and the V segment lost 6 bases, leaving 7 bases of the junction unmatched. The CDR3 DNA sequence: TGTGCCAGCAGATCGGACAGGGCCTACTCCTACGAGCAGTACTTC. It is translated as CASRSDRAYSYEQYF.

The rearrangement links TRBV6-2 or TRBV6-3 to TRBJ2-7; D not resolved. Germline V gene sequence: CDR1 MNHEY, CDR2 SVGEGT. Trimming pared 4 bases from V and 0 bases from J, leaving 7 bases between. CDR3 length: 13 amino acids. CDR3 sequence (DNA): TGTGCCAGCAGTTCTGATAGCTCCTACGAGCAGTACTTC. Its protein product is CASSSDSSYEQYF.

This chain uses TRBV7-2 with TRBJ1-2; D not certain. Trimming took 5 bases from V and 2 from J, leaving 9 bases between them. The CDR3 contains 13 residues. Per the germline V gene, CDR1 is SGHTA and CDR2 is FQGNSA. CDR3 region: CASSLGNNYGYTF. CDR3 in DNA: TGTGCCAGCAGCCTCGGCAACAACTATGGCTACACCTTC.

By sample share, this clonotype is medium-sized. The chain uses TRBV27 and TRBJ2-2; tentatively, D is TRBD2 (6 bases). Deletions cut 0 bases from V and 1 base from J, with 12 bases between. Germline values: CDR1 MNHEY, CDR2 SMNVEV (reference sequence). This CDR3 region has 17 residues. CDR3 protein: CASSLSILAMNTGELFF. DNA of the CDR3: TGTGCCAGCAGTTTATCGATCCTAGCGATGAACACCGGGGAGCTGTTTTTT.